Listed here is a single T cell receptor (beta chain). The CDR3 contains 13 residues. V was cut by 5 bases and J by 7 bases, with 15 bases left in between. CDR1 MNHEY and CDR2 SVGAGI come from the germline V gene. The record originates from a study of control samples from healthy donors and cancer patients. TCRdb's copy holds only in-frame clones and misses some; the assay was immunoSEQ multiplex PCR. This sample has 94,000 or so clones, with approximately 84% found just once. This receptor was obtained from a man between 65 and 85 years old with lung cancer. V is TRBV6-5 and J is TRBJ2-7; TRBD1 might be the D (6 bases). The specimen was PBMCs. The CDR3 coding sequence is TGTGCCAGCAGTCCCGACAGGTTTGGGGAGCAGTACTTC. It is translated as CASSPDRFGEQYF.